This is a list of T cell receptor beta chains from one sample in a study of blood T cell repertoires in COVID-19. Libraries were prepared by immunoSEQ multiplex PCR; TCRdb keeps only in-frame clonotypes and omits some of them. The table includes around 400,000 clones, approximately 89% detected once. What was sequenced was PBMCs or T cells enriched from blood (not recorded which). Receptors originate from a woman aged 40 to 50 who had been exposed to COVID-19. Both conserved end residues are part of each CDR3. A D gene is named only where the DNA matches it firmly. Some rows have no size entry. The others give once, few or many, or a class for an expanded clone.

j_gene	v_gene	abundance	d_gene	CDR3nt	CDR3aa
TRBJ2-1	TRBV29-1	.	TRBD2	TGCAGCGTTCTACTAGCGGGAAAGGTTAGGGAGCAGTTCTTC	CSVLLAGKVREQFF
TRBJ1-3	TRBV9	once	TRBD1	TGTGCCAGCAGCCCCCTCGGGACAGGGGCCGCTGGAAACACCATATATTTT	CASSPLGTGAAGNTIYF
TRBJ2-5	TRBV7-3	.	TRBD2	TGTGCCAGCAGCTCCAGCGGGGGGGCCGGAGAGACCCAGTACTTC	CASSSSGGAGETQYF
TRBJ2-7	TRBV9	.	.	TGTGCCAGCAGCGCCCTCATCAGCGGGTTGATCTACGAGCAGTACTTC	CASSALISGLIYEQYF
TRBJ1-6	TRBV7-6	.	.	TGTGCCAGCAGCTTAGGCGGAAATTCACCCCTCCACTTT	CASSLGGNSPLHF
TRBJ1-1	TRBV7-6	.	.	TGTGCCAGCAGACGCAGACGGGACACTGAAGCTTTCTTT	CASRRRRDTEAFF
TRBJ1-5	TRBV27	.	.	TGTGCCAGCAGTTTAGGACAAGGCAATCAGCCCCAGCATTTT	CASSLGQGNQPQHF
TRBJ2-7	TRBV5-6	.	.	TGTGCCAGCAGCTTGGTAGGGGGCGGGAATCCCTACGAGCAGTACTTC	CASSLVGGGNPYEQYF
TRBJ2-7	TRBV10-2	.	TRBD1	TGCGCCAGCAGTGAGTTCTGGAACGACAGGGAGTCTTCCTTC	CASSEFWNDRESSF
TRBJ1-2	TRBV5-4	.	.	TGTGCCAGCAGCCCAGTGATGGCCAGGGTAAATGGCTACACCTTC	CASSPVMARVNGYTF
TRBJ2-1	TRBV7-8	.	TRBD1	TGTGCCAGCAGCTTTCCCACAGGGGCGAATGAGCAGTTCTTC	CASSFPTGANEQFF
TRBJ2-1	TRBV12-2	.	.	TGTGCAAGTCGCTTGCCCAACGGACTAGAAAGGGCTGAGCAGTTCTTC	CASRLPNGLERAEQFF
TRBJ2-5	TRBV29-1	once	TRBD1	TGCAGCACACCCGGGACAGGGGGAATGGAGACCCAGTACTTC	CSTPGTGGMETQYF
TRBJ2-5	TRBV18	.	.	TGTGCCAGCTCACGCGGGGAGACCCAGTACTTC	CASSRGETQYF
TRBJ2-1	TRBV27	.	.	TGTGCCAGCAGTCTACAGGGTAGGTCCTACAATGAGCAGTTCTTC	CASSLQGRSYNEQFF
TRBJ1-5	TRBV10-2	.	TRBD1	TGCGCCAGCAGTGAGTCGTCCCCCGGACAGGGGAGGCATTTT	CASSESSPGQGRHF
TRBJ1-2	TRBV18	.	TRBD1	TGTGCCAGCTCACCCATTACAGGGGCGGGTGGCTACACCTTC	CASSPITGAGGYTF
TRBJ1-1	TRBV4-3	.	.	TGCGCCAGCAGCCAAGACTGGCCGCCGAACACTGAAGCTTTCTTT	CASSQDWPPNTEAFF
TRBJ2-3	TRBV7-9	.	.	TGTGCCAGCAGCTTAGGGCGGCCCGATACGCAGTATTTT	CASSLGRPDTQYF
TRBJ2-1	TRBV5-8	many	.	TGTGCCAGCAGCCCTCTTAGTAATGAGCAGTTCTTC	CASSPLSNEQFF
TRBJ2-7	TRBV5-1	few	.	TGCGCCAGCAGCTTGGCTGGGAGTGGAATTCACGAGCAGTACTTC	CASSLAGSGIHEQYF
TRBJ2-1	TRBV7-7	.	TRBD1	TGTGCTAGCAGCCTAGGACAGGGGGCGTTGGATGAGCAGTTCTTC	CASSLGQGALDEQFF
TRBJ1-4	TRBV20-1	.	TRBD1	TGCAGTGTCGGACAGGGTGTCAAACTGTTTTTT	CSVGQGVKLFF
TRBJ2-5	TRBV10-1	.	.	TGCGCCAGCACACAGGGAGAACTTCAAGAGACCCAGTACTTC	CASTQGELQETQYF
TRBJ1-2	TRBV20-1	.	TRBD1	TGCAGTGCTAGTAGAGACAGGGAATATGGCTACACCTTC	CSASRDREYGYTF
TRBJ1-5	TRBV5-6	.	TRBD1	TGTGCCAGCAGCTTTTTCCGGGACAGGGTCACGCAGCCCCAGCATTTT	CASSFFRDRVTQPQHF
TRBJ2-7	TRBV6-5	.	TRBD2	TGTGCCAGCAGTTACAGCGGGGGGCAGTACTTC	CASSYSGGQYF
TRBJ2-3	TRBV27	.	TRBD2	TGTGCCAGCAGTTTCACCACTCTAGCGGGATACACTAATACGCAGTATTTT	CASSFTTLAGYTNTQYF